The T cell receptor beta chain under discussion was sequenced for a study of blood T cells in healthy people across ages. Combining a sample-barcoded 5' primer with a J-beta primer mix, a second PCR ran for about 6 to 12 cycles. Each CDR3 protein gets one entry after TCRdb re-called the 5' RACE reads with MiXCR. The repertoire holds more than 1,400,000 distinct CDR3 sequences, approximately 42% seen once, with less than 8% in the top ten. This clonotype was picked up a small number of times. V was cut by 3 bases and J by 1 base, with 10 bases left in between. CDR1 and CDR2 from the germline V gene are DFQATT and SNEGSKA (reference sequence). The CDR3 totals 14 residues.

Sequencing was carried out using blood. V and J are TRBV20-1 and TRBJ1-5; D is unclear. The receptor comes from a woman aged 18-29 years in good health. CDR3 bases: TGCAGTGCTAGGCTAGGGTCAAGCAATCAGCCCCAGCATTTT. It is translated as CSARLGSSNQPQHF.